This T cell receptor (beta chain) was documented in a study of blood T cells in healthy people across ages (dated by TCRdb to 2013 to 2016). In terms of the full investigation: In model experiments, template switching captured about one uniquely barcoded TCR beta cDNA molecule for every two T cells. The study measured age-related changes in TCR beta repertoire diversity using deep sequencing normalized with unique cDNA molecular identifiers. Four age groups were formed from the donors: young (average approximately 15 years), middle-aged (around 40), aged (over 55) and long-lived (more than 75). For two donors (one aged 18 to 30 and one aged 80 or older), the study analyzed two additional independent replicas of 1 million unique cDNA reads from the same blood draw. What the work shows at the level of the full study, not this receptor alone: Because donor CMV infection status was unknown, age-related changes in expanded clonotypes were potentially confounded. Estimates of total diversity based on one million sequenced T cells were considered lower bounds and underestimates. Compared with the aged group, the long-lived group had more naive CD4+ T cells, fewer expanded clones and increased TCR diversity, a pattern suggesting age selection. Observed TCR beta diversity per million T cells fell roughly linearly with age, and a significant reduction was already apparent by age about 43. There was a strong correlation between observed TCR beta diversity and the percentage of naive T cells measured by flow cytometry. Because profiling used bulk unsorted PBMCs, naive and antigen-experienced compartments could not be compared conclusively.

Systemically healthy Caucasian individuals from Russia, about 38 in total and aged roughly 6 to 90 years, were included as donors. Each donor gave 8.5 to 10 milliliters of peripheral blood, collected into EDTA-treated Vacutainer tubes. Ficoll-Paque density-gradient centrifugation was used to isolate PBMCs, with at least 7 million obtained per sample. Trizol reagent was used to extract total RNA from the PBMCs, yielding at least 5.5 micrograms per sample. For every donor, an aliquot of PBMCs went through flow cytometry to measure the percentages of naive CD45RAhigh/CD27high T cells. The receptor library was made with 5' RACE. The sequencer was an Illumina HiSeq 2500. The second PCR ran for roughly 7 to 11 cycles and used a J-beta primer mix along with a sample-barcoded 5' primer. A unique molecular identifier was introduced onto each TCR beta cDNA molecule by a template-switch 5' adaptor carrying 12 random nucleotides. Each sample yielded at least 2.5 million CDR3-containing paired-end reads. The Mint cDNA synthesis kit, primed by a TRBC-specific oligonucleotide, was used to synthesize first-strand cDNA from all RNA. Following uracil-DNA glycosylase treatment, a first 18-cycle PCR with universal primers M1SS and BC2_uni_R was performed on all cDNA. Processing in the source paper ran as follows. For normalization, 1 million high-quality reads were randomly selected from each sample, with every read carrying a distinct molecular identifier. Instead of being binned into consensus sequences, reads with shared molecular identifiers were discarded. MiTCR, run with a Q25 quality threshold and the strictest error-elimination algorithm, handled CDR3 identification, clonotype clustering and error correction. A nonparametric unseen species model using Euler transformation provided a lower-bound estimate of total TCR beta diversity. TCRdb cleaned the public reads at Q25 with fastp, built clones with MiXCR and kept in-frame beta chains. When rows share a CDR3 protein, they turn into one entry using the most common DNA and genes. What appears here as the V and J calls and clone size reflects TCRdb's work, not the paper's. The table for this sample lists about 510,000 distinct CDR3 sequences; about 27% of them were counted only once. 3% to 4.5% of the sample belongs to the ten largest clones.

On this clonotype itself: What this receptor recognizes is not known. Base qualities are not provided; no much larger clone lies one nucleotide away.

The germline V gene specifies SGHRS as CDR1 and YFSETQ as CDR2. V loses 6 bases of germline sequence and J loses 0 bases, and the interval between the two ends is 9 bases. The CDR3 covers 14 residues, taking in both the cysteine and the phenylalanine. Only the CDR3 region is kept as DNA, spanning 42 bases read in frame from base 1. These data were likewise used in another study, on T cells of mothers and their children. As the second paper documents: Nine systemically healthy Caucasian individuals served as donors, namely three mothers together with their six children. cDNA synthesis used all of the extracted RNA, with approximately 1.4 ug of RNA in each 15 ul reaction. In the second PCR, the M1S primer added sample barcodes and 2-4 random nucleotides. More than 9 million TCR beta CDR3 reads were obtained from each mother, and several million reads were obtained from each child. Thymic selection shapes the output of TCR recombination in a similar way in related and unrelated pairs, and inherited differences have a minor effect. Related mother-child pairs always showed normalized repertoire overlap that was slightly higher than in unrelated mother-child pairs, though the difference was never significant. With a sensitivity of about 100 clones per million clonotypes, no persistent microchimeric T cell clones were detected. Deep NGS was used in the study to compare the TCR beta repertoires of mothers and children and to look for features that separate related mother-child pairs from unrelated individuals. Mothers averaged roughly 40 +/- 4 years of age and children averaged 11 +/- 4 years. After adapter ligation with NEBNext reagents, the libraries were sequenced on Illumina HiSeq 2000 with 100+100 nt paired-end reads. To prevent cross-contamination, the mother and child libraries were prepared one month apart and sequenced in separate runs. Each donor had between roughly 450,000 and 2,100,000 distinct TCR beta clonotypes identified. Naive TCR beta clonotypes were estimated from low-frequency clonotypes matched to each donor's FACS-determined naive share, without sorting.

This TCR derives from a boy aged 2 to 10 in good health. The chain joins TRBV5-1 to TRBJ2-2; the D gene is perhaps TRBD2, from 5 matching bases. The specimen sequenced was blood. The CDR3 protein: CASTPRANTGELFF. The DNA sequence reads TGCGCCAGCACCCCGAGGGCGAACACCGGGGAGCTGTTTTTT. This CDR3, with the reference TRBV5-1 and TRBJ2-2 proteins standing in past its ends, gives the full variable domain KAGVTQTPRYLIKTRGQQVTLSCSPISGHRSVSWYQQTPGQGLQFLFEYFSETQRNKGNFPGRFSGRQFSNSRSEMNVSTLELGDSALYLCASTPRANTGELFFGEGSRLTVL.